Listed below are T cell receptor beta chains from one sample, sequenced in a study of post-analysis software for immune sequencing data. Via MiXCR, TCRdb re-called the PCR reads, giving one row per CDR3 protein. The sample has about 380,000 distinct CDR3 sequences, less than 40% seen once; the top ten hold around 15%. Sequences were obtained from blood. All receptors come from a girl aged 10-17 years with multiple sclerosis. CDR3s include the opening cysteine and the closing phenylalanine or tryptophan. Each record gives: clone size, V gene, J gene, D gene, CDR3 protein, CDR3 DNA. The D gene is left open where the match is weak. The size entry is marked missing in some rows and otherwise reads once, few, many or a size class.

>NA|TRBV3-1|TRBJ1-2|NA
CASSSTGWGNYGYTF
TGTGCCAGCAGTTCAACAGGTTGGGGGAACTATGGCTACACCTTC
>few|TRBV6-6|TRBJ2-7|NA
CASSYDPNYAQYF
TGTGCCAGCAGTTACGACCCCAATTACGCGCAGTACTTC
>few|TRBV20-1|TRBJ2-3|NA
CSARGSPQDTQYF
TGCAGTGCTAGGGGCTCACCTCAGGATACGCAGTATTTT
>NA|TRBV7-9|TRBJ1-4|TRBD1
CASSSLGTDLNEKLFF
TGTGCCAGCAGCTCCCTGGGGACAGACCTAAATGAAAAACTGTTTTTT
>few|TRBV12-3/TRBV12-4|TRBJ2-7|TRBD1
CASSPRGKEQYF
TGTGCCAGCAGTCCCAGGGGGAAGGAGCAGTACTTC
>NA|TRBV12-3/TRBV12-4|TRBJ2-1|TRBD1
CASSPDRDEQFF
TGTGCCAGCAGCCCAGACAGGGATGAGCAGTTCTTC
>NA|TRBV21-1|TRBJ2-1|NA
CASSIGQGVSYNEQFF
TGTGCCAGCAGCATCGGACAGGGGGTTTCCTACAATGAGCAGTTCTTC
>many|TRBV7-2|TRBJ2-5|NA
CASSSNQRETQYF
TGTGCCAGCAGCTCTAATCAGAGGGAGACCCAGTACTTC
>NA|TRBV7-2|TRBJ2-7|NA
CASSSGWGSYEQYF
TGTGCCAGCAGCTCAGGATGGGGCTCCTACGAGCAGTACTTC
>NA|TRBV9|TRBJ2-7|TRBD2
CASSQAGGRALQYF
TGTGCCAGCAGCCAAGCGGGGGGGCGAGCCTTGCAGTACTTC
>once|TRBV24-1|TRBJ1-6|TRBD1
CATRTDRTYNSPLHF
TGTGCCACCAGAACGGACAGGACCTATAATTCACCCCTCCACTTT
>few|TRBV27|TRBJ2-7|TRBD2
CASSLWAGELDEQYF
TGTGCCAGCAGTTTATGGGCGGGGGAGTTGGACGAGCAGTACTTC
>NA|TRBV7-3|TRBJ1-3|NA
CASSLQGPISGNTIYF
TGTGCCAGCAGCTTACAGGGGCCAATCTCTGGAAACACCATATATTTT
>NA|TRBV9|TRBJ1-4|NA
CASSVAGTVNEKLFF
TGTGCCAGCAGCGTAGCCGGGACGGTAAATGAAAAACTGTTTTTT
>NA|TRBV6-1|TRBJ1-4|NA
CASSEYGTTLEKLFF
TGTGCCAGCAGTGAATATGGGACGACACTCGAAAAACTGTTTTTT
>NA|TRBV20-1|TRBJ2-7|NA
CSARSRSSYEQYF
TGCAGTGCTAGAAGTCGGAGCTCCTACGAGCAGTACTTC
>few|TRBV7-2|TRBJ2-1|NA
CASSPPPLREQFF
TGTGCCAGCAGCCCCCCCCCACTTAGGGAGCAGTTCTTC
>NA|TRBV2|TRBJ1-1|NA
CASSEVEVRTSEAFF
TGTGCCAGCAGTGAGGTTGAGGTGCGTACCTCTGAAGCTTTCTTT
>NA|TRBV6-6|TRBJ2-1|NA
CASSFGGKPYNEQFF
TGTGCCAGCAGTTTTGGGGGCAAGCCTTACAATGAGCAGTTCTTC
>few|TRBV12-3/TRBV12-4|TRBJ2-1|TRBD1
CASSLRQGAGNEQFF
TGTGCCAGCAGTTTAAGGCAGGGGGCAGGTAATGAGCAGTTCTTC
>few|TRBV6-2/TRBV6-3|TRBJ2-1|TRBD2
CASRTGIRRGGRYNEQFF
TGTGCCAGCAGAACCGGAATCCGACGGGGGGGTCGCTACAATGAGCAGTTCTTC
>few|TRBV6-5|TRBJ1-4|NA
CASSYSDSSGEKLFF
TGTGCCAGCAGTTACTCGGACAGCTCTGGGGAAAAACTGTTTTTT
>NA|TRBV13|TRBJ1-2|NA
CASSSWASLYGHTF
TGTGCCAGCAGCTCCTGGGCAAGTCTCTATGGCCACACCTTC
>few|TRBV6-2/TRBV6-3|TRBJ2-4|NA
CASSWARQVQYF
TGTGCCAGCAGTTGGGCGCGACAGGTTCAGTACTTC
>few|TRBV11-2|TRBJ2-5|NA
CASSLDLWETQYF
TGTGCCAGCAGCTTAGATCTGTGGGAGACCCAGTACTTC
>NA|TRBV28|TRBJ2-7|NA
CASSLFVDRLITYEQYF
TGTGCCAGCAGTTTATTCGTGGACAGACTTATTACCTACGAGCAGTACTTC
>NA|TRBV19|TRBJ2-7|NA
CASKWDLTSYEQYF
TGTGCCAGTAAGTGGGATCTAACCAGCTACGAGCAGTACTTC
>few|TRBV2|TRBJ1-2|TRBD1
CASRTGGSDYGYTF
TGTGCCAGCAGGACAGGGGGCTCAGACTATGGCTACACCTTC
>few|TRBV24-1|TRBJ2-5|NA
CATSDRMGMEQYF
TGTGCCACCAGTGATCGGATGGGAATGGAGCAGTACTTC
>few|TRBV11-2|TRBJ2-7|NA
CASSKAFSYEQYF
TGTGCCAGCAGCAAAGCGTTCTCCTACGAGCAGTACTTC
>NA|TRBV4-1|TRBJ2-1|NA
CASSQVDLISYNEQFF
TGCGCCAGCAGCCAAGTTGACCTTATCTCCTACAATGAGCAGTTCTTC
>NA|TRBV20-1|TRBJ2-1|TRBD1
CSASRGRYEQFF
TGCAGTGCCTCGAGGGGGCGGTATGAGCAGTTCTTC
>NA|TRBV9|TRBJ1-2|NA
CASSGWPAGVDYGYTF
TGTGCCAGCAGCGGGTGGCCAGCGGGGGTGGACTATGGCTACACCTTC
>few|TRBV6-1|TRBJ1-6|NA
CASSEMGYVYNSPLHF
TGTGCCAGCAGTGAAATGGGGTATGTCTATAATTCACCCCTCCACTTT
>few|TRBV11-2|TRBJ2-2|TRBD1
CASSFNRGQSGELFF
TGTGCCAGCAGCTTCAACAGGGGTCAATCCGGGGAGCTGTTTTTT
>NA|TRBV7-3|TRBJ2-1|NA
CASSLTGATYNEQFF
TGTGCCAGCAGCTTAACCGGGGCCACCTACAATGAGCAGTTCTTC
>few|TRBV29-1|TRBJ1-2|NA
CSVEAGYKVLNTF
TGCAGCGTTGAAGCTGGGTATAAGGTCCTAAACACCTTC
>NA|TRBV12-3/TRBV12-4|TRBJ2-1|NA
CASSLLEGNEQFF
TGTGCCAGCAGTTTGTTAGAAGGGAATGAGCAGTTCTTC
>few|TRBV6-6|TRBJ2-1|NA
CASSFAAVYNEQFF
TGTGCCAGCAGTTTCGCTGCGGTCTACAATGAGCAGTTCTTC
>NA|TRBV6-2/TRBV6-3|TRBJ2-7|NA
CASSGLLRDTKGFYEQYF
TGTGCCAGCAGTGGACTCCTCCGGGACACTAAGGGGTTCTACGAGCAGTACTTC
>many|TRBV4-2|TRBJ2-7|NA
CASSQEPGYEQYF
TGTGCCAGCAGCCAAGAGCCAGGCTACGAGCAGTACTTC
>NA|TRBV28|TRBJ1-6|TRBD1
CASSPVGRGPGSPLHF
TGTGCCAGCAGCCCAGTCGGCAGGGGGCCAGGGTCACCCCTCCACTTT
>NA|TRBV6-5|TRBJ1-1|TRBD1
CASTGDRSMNTEAFF
TGTGCCAGCACGGGGGACAGGTCTATGAACACTGAAGCTTTCTTT
>NA|TRBV21-1|TRBJ2-1|NA
CASSKWKSGRNEQFF
TGTGCCAGCAGCAAATGGAAATCAGGTCGGAATGAGCAGTTCTTC
>NA|TRBV4-3|TRBJ2-1|TRBD2
CASSQEVLAGGGWEQFF
TGCGCCAGCAGCCAAGAAGTACTAGCGGGAGGAGGCTGGGAGCAGTTCTTC
>few|TRBV5-8|TRBJ2-5|NA
CASGAGGSRETQYF
TGTGCCAGCGGGGCAGGGGGGTCCCGAGAGACCCAGTACTTC
>once|TRBV12-3/TRBV12-4|TRBJ1-2|NA
CASSLSGVRSYTF
TGTGCCAGCAGTTTATCTGGGGTTAGGAGCTACACCTTC
>NA|TRBV29-1|TRBJ2-5|TRBD2
CSVSSRGEEETQYF
TGCAGCGTCTCTTCGCGGGGGGAAGAGGAGACCCAGTACTTC
>few|TRBV20-1|TRBJ1-6|NA
CSASHTQGSGSPLHF
TGCAGTGCTAGCCACACCCAGGGGAGTGGATCACCCCTCCACTTT
>few|TRBV6-6|TRBJ1-1|NA
CASAVNTEAFF
TGTGCCAGCGCGGTGAACACTGAAGCTTTCTTT
>NA|TRBV6-1|TRBJ2-1|TRBD2
CASSELRGGRDEQFF
TGTGCCAGCAGTGAACTCCGGGGGGGCCGGGATGAGCAGTTCTTC
>few|TRBV5-1|TRBJ2-1|TRBD2
CASSEGLAGGSGNEQFF
TGCGCCAGCAGCGAGGGACTAGCGGGGGGCTCGGGAAATGAGCAGTTCTTC
>NA|TRBV5-5|TRBJ1-1|NA
CASSSRDPRNTEAFF
TGTGCCAGCAGCTCCCGGGACCCCAGGAACACTGAAGCTTTCTTT
>few|TRBV6-5|TRBJ1-2|NA
CASRGNWNYGYTF
TGTGCCAGTAGGGGAAACTGGAACTATGGCTACACCTTC
>NA|TRBV27|TRBJ2-7|NA
CASSLGTRGPFREQYF
TGTGCCAGCAGTTTGGGGACCAGGGGTCCTTTTCGCGAGCAGTACTTC